The clone carrying this TCR beta chain showed up just once. Its specificity is not known. Any gene name here is a mouse gene name. The read stops 1 residue short of the end of the CDR3; the missing end is completed from the germline J gene. The time point denotes: mouse harvest day 14 after allogeneic transplant. Each mouse received 10^7 T-cell-depleted marrow cells plus 10^6 splenic CD5+ T cells by tail vein. Mice had MHC-mismatched B6 into BALB/c GVHD, sampled day 7 or 14. Sequencing used immunoSEQ multiplex PCR; TCRdb keeps in-frame clones, though not all of them. The sample holds 4,500 to 6,000 clones; 35% to 50% are singletons and the top ten take roughly an eighth. This specimen belongs to a study of tissue T cells after allogeneic stem cell transplantation. Study-level findings and limits: TCR repertoires tracked anatomic similarity, regardless of disease or transplant status.

Unmatched junction bases numbered 2, after V lost 4 bases and J lost 5 bases. This CDR3 comprises 13 residues. The germline gives CDR1 KGHTA, CDR2 FRNEEI. The sequence was obtained from a female BALB/c mouse given C57BL/6 T cells with graft-versus-host disease after an allogeneic hematopoietic cell transplant. V usage is TRBV24 and J usage is TRBJ2-5; 8 nucleotides line up with TRBD1. Sequenced material: gut tissue. CDR3: CASSPRGRDTQYF. The CDR3 DNA, read in part, is TGTGCCAGCAGTCCCAGGGGGCGAGACACCCAGTAC.